What follows is one T cell receptor beta chain and its context. TCRdb's copy holds only in-frame clones and misses some; the assay was immunoSEQ multiplex PCR. The repertoire has some 110,000 clones, roughly four fifths of them found once; the top ten carry about 6.3%. This sample was taken from a study of blood T cell repertoires in COVID-19. Germline-derived CDR1 and CDR2 are SNHLY and FYNNEI. V lost 4 bases, J lost 0 bases, and 7 bases lay in between. This CDR3 has 14 residues. This chain uses TRBV2 with TRBJ1-5, with D unresolved. The sequenced sample consisted of peripheral blood. This clonotype originated in a man older than 75 with COVID-19, enrolled during active disease. CDR3 in DNA: TGTGCCAGCAGTGCGGTAGCTAGCAATCAGCCCCAGCATTTT. The encoded protein is CASSAVASNQPQHF.